This record concerns one TCR beta chain sequence. Its target is not known. TCRdb's copy holds only in-frame clones and misses some; the assay was immunoSEQ multiplex PCR. The table records about 77,000 clones, about nine tenths of them present only once. Germline V lookup: CDR1 MNHNS, CDR2 SASEGT. The CDR3 contains 11 residues. Deletions cut 1 base from V and 9 bases from J, with 6 bases between. This entry is derived from a study of OX40 agonist ivuxolimab in advanced cancers. Turning to the study itself: Treatment of patients was with ivuxolimab, an agonistic anti-OX40 (CD134) antibody. The dose-escalation group included hepatocellular carcinoma, melanoma, renal cell carcinoma and head and neck cancer.

Study conclusions and caveats: Some patients without response likewise showed low normalized clonal expansion.

The rearrangement links TRBV6-1 to TRBJ1-1; D remains unclear. Sequenced material: CD4+ or CD8+ T cells sorted from blood, taken in a trial of the OX40 agonist ivuxolimab. The receptor's source is an adult with an advanced solid tumor such as melanoma, head and neck, liver or kidney cancer. Here the CDR3 reads CASSEEVKAFF. In nucleotides, the CDR3 is TGTGCCAGCAGTGAAGAGGTAAAAGCTTTCTTT.